The source of this T cell receptor (beta chain) is a study of patients and donors after allogeneic stem cell transplantation. Germline V lookup: CDR1 SGHRS, CDR2 YFSETQ. The CDR3 is 14 amino acids. V shed 4 bases and J shed 4 bases, with 15 bases lying between them. TCRdb processed the RT-PCR reads anew with MiXCR; each CDR3 protein has one entry. This sample has 150,000 to 200,000 distinct CDR3 sequences; 30% occur once, and the top ten carry around 3.2%. The chain carries TRBV5-1 and TRBJ2-7, with a weak D call TRBD1 (6 bases). The clonotype originates from a human donor who was either an allogeneic HSCT recipient or a stem cell or donor lymphocyte infusion donor (not recorded which). It is not recorded whose cells these are; they may come from a transplant donor. The source material was blood, either unsorted or a sorted T cell fraction (not recorded which). The DNA for the CDR3 is TGCGCCAGCAGCCCGGACCTGGGGGCGTACGAGCAGTACTTC. This encodes CASSPDLGAYEQYF.